This T cell receptor (beta chain) was sequenced in a study of early stage breast cancer tumors (dated by TCRdb to the late 2010s). Some background on the complete study: Of the 15 to 20 invasive breast tumors, 12 to 13 were found to be estrogen receptor-positive, progesterone receptor-positive and HER2-negative. Across all samples, 2 million to 3 million templates representing approximately 1 million unique clonotypes were detected. On average, each sample got about 10-fold read coverage. Of the approximately twelve ER+/PR+/HER2- tumors, eight were classified as invasive ductal carcinomas and four as invasive lobular carcinomas. Paper-wide results and their limitations: Repertoires from blood and normal breast were more alike than repertoires from blood and tumor, and in about 85% of the 16 patients, comparing each tissue with blood separated tumor from normal. Because the cohort was small, a breakdown by tumor subtype could not be done. Around 2.5-fold higher T cell density and higher clonality were observed in tumors than in adjacent normal breast tissue. Enriched TCRB sequences shared across patients were mostly commonly generated sequences, unlikely to play an important role in the tumor microenvironment. Chain pairing and functional markers such as CD4, CD8 and FOXP3 were not captured by bulk genomic DNA sequencing of unsorted cells.

This clone was detected only a few times. What antigen it recognizes has not been identified. Base qualities are not at hand, and no much larger clone is one base apart. The study profiled bulk TCR beta-chain repertoires in matched peripheral blood, tumor and adjacent normal breast tissue taken from some 15 patients with early-stage breast cancer. Before surgery, roughly 4.5-11 mL of whole blood was collected into EDTA tubes and then processed within 2 hours. Ficoll-Paque centrifugation in SepMate-50 tubes was used to isolate peripheral blood mononuclear cells. For storage in liquid nitrogen, PBMCs were cryopreserved as aliquots of roughly 1.8 to 4 million cells in around 90% FBS with 10% DMSO. The Qiagen AllPrep DNA/RNA Mini kit was used for genomic DNA extraction. CDR1 and CDR2, looked up from the germline V gene, are ENHRY and SYGVKD. There are 14 amino acids in the CDR3, from cysteine to phenylalanine inclusive. The entry retains the CDR3 DNA only, 42 bases that are in frame from base 1. V and J are truncated by 6 bases and 7 bases respectively, leaving an intervening sequence of 13 bases.

Each sample was amplified as two independent genomic DNA replicates: about 0.47 ug for blood and about 1.5 ug for tumor or normal breast. Following the manufacturer's instructions, the ImmunoSeq Intro kit was used to carry out TCRB sequencing on genomic DNA. For absolute quantification, the roughly 30-cycle multiplex PCR included proprietary primers along with spike-in control sequences. An 87-bp fragment spanning the CDR3 and flanking V and J genes was sequenced with single-end 150-bp reads. Seven samples, with two replicates for each sample, were multiplexed per lane of an Illumina MiSeq using version 3.0 chemistry. The study's own analysis went as follows. Raw data were processed with the vendor's proprietary pipeline, and both replicates were merged into a single result per sample. Productive rearrangements sharing the V-gene family, CDR3 amino acid sequence and J-gene segment were defined as clonotypes. Clonality was computed as 1 minus the normalized Shannon entropy (Pielou evenness) of TCRB abundances. To estimate T cell density, the total number of templates was divided by the number of input cells, which was inferred from the amount of DNA input. Recon was used with default parameters to estimate total repertoire diversity and clonality. A clonotype counted as tumor-enriched if its abundance in tumor exceeded 0.1% and was at least 32-fold higher than its abundance in normal breast. The table comes from immuneACCESS by way of TCRdb, which keeps in-frame sequences with V and J called. Part of the clones is missing from these tables; in studies checked, under half for an unresolved V gene and the rest for unknown reasons. Clonal size and the V and J genes are those of that table, whereas D and trimming came from the DNA. This sample lists about 36,000 clones; around 70% were detected once. Together, the top ten hold over 6% of the sample.

The V gene is TRBV10-3 and the J gene is TRBJ1-6, with TRBD1 tentatively as D gene (6 bases match). The sequence was obtained from a person between 55 and 69 years old with breast cancer. What was sequenced was blood. The DNA sequence is TGTGCCATCAGACTGACAGGAGACAATTCACCCCTCCACTTT. Translated, it reads CAIRLTGDNSPLHF.